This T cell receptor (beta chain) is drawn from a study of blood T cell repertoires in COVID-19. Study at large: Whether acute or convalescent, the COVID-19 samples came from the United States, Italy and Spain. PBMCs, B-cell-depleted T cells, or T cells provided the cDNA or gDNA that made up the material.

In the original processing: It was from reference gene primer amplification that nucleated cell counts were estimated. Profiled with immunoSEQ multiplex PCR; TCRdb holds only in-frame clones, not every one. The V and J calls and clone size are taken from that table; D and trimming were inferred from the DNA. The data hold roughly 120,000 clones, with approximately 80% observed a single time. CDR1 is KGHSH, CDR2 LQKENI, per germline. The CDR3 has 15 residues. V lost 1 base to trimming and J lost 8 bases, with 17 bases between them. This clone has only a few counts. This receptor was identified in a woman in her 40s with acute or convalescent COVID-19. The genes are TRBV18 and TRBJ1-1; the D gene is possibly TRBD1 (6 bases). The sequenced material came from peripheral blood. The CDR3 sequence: CASSPRQEFTREAFF. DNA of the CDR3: TGTGCCAGCTCACCACGACAGGAGTTCACCCGGGAAGCTTTCTTT.